A single T cell receptor beta chain is shown here with its context. Its target is not known. Trimming cost V 7 bases and J 3 bases, with 16 bases left between them. Looked up from germline, CDR1 is SGHRS and CDR2 is YFSETQ. This CDR3 has 14 residues. The data were obtained in a study of shared clonotypes between healthy human individuals. General study points: It was expected that sequencing depth would affect clonotype sharing among donors. Blood was the only sampled material, and tissue repertoires likely differ. Between a handful of donors, naive CD4 clonotypes were shared at a level of about 5%.

The method was immunoSEQ multiplex PCR; TCRdb's version includes in-frame clones alone and lacks a portion of them. The sample contains about 1.9 million clones, around 93% of which appear only once. CD45RO-negative cells were positively selected for CCR7, leaving out terminally differentiated effector memory CD45RA+ cells. The chain combines TRBV5-1 with TRBJ2-5; the D is unclear. The sample consisted of naive CD8+ T cells from PBMCs. The sequence was obtained from a man younger than 30 in good health. Some clones in this sample may be carry-over from other donors' samples. For the CDR3, the DNA is TGCGCCAGCGGCCTTCGAGTCTGGGAAGAGACCCAGTACTTC. This sequence encodes CASGLRVWEETQYF.